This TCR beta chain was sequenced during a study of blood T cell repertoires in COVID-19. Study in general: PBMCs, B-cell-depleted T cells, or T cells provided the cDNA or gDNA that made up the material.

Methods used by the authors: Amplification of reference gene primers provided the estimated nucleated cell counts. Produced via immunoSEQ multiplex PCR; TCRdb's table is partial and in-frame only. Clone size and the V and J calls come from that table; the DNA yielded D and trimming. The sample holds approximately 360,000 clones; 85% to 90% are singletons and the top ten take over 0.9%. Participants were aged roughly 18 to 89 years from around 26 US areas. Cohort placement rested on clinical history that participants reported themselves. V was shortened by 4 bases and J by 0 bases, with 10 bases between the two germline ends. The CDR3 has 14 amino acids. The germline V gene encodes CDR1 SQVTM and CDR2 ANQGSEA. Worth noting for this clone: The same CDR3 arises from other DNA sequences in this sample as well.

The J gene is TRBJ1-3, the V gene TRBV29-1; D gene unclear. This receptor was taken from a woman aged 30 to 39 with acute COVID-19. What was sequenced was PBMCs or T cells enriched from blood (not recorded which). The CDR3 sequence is CSVVPDSSGNTIYF. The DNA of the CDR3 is TGCAGCGTTGTGCCGGACTCCTCTGGAAACACCATATATTTT.